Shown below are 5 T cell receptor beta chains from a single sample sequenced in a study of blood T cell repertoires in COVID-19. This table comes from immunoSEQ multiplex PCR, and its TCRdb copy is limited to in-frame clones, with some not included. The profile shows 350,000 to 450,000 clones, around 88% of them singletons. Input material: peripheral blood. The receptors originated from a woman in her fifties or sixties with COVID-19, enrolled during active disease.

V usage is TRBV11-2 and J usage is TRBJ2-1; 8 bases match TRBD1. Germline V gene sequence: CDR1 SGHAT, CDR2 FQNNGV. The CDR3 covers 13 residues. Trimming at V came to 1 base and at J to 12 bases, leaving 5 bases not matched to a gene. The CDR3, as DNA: TGTGCCAGCAGCTTAGGGACAGGGAGTGGGCAGTTCTTC. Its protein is CASSLGTGSGQFF.

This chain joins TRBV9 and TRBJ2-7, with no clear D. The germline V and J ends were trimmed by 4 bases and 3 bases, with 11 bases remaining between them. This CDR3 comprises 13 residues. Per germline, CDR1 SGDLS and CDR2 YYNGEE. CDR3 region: CASSPRFGYEQYF. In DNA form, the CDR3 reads TGTGCCAGCAGCCCCCGTTTCGGCTACGAGCAGTACTTC.

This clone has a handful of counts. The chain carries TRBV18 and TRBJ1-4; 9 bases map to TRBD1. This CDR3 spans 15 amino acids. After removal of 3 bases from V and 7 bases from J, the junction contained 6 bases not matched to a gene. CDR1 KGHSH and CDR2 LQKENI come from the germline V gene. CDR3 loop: CASSPVVTGGEKLFF. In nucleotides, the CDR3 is TGTGCCAGCTCACCGGTCGTGACAGGGGGTGAAAAACTGTTTTTT.

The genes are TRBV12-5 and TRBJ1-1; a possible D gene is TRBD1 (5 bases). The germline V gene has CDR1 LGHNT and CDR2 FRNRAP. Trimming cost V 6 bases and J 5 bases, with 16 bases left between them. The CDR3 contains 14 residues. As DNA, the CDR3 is TGTGCTAGTGGAACCCAGGGATTCGGAACTGAAGCTTTCTTT. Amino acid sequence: CASGTQGFGTEAFF.

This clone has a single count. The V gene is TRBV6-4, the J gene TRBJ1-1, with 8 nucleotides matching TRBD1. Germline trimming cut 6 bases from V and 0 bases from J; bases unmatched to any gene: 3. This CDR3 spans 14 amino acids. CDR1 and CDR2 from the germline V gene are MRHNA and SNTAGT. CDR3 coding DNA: TGTGCCAGCAGGAGGGACAGGATGAACACTGAAGCTTTCTTT. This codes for CASRRDRMNTEAFF.